These 27 T cell receptor beta chains came from one sample sequenced in a study of cytomegalovirus exposure and HLA in healthy donors. The protocol was immunoSEQ multiplex PCR, while the TCRdb copy is restricted to in-frame clones and leaves out a portion. Altogether a few hundred thousand clones are present, 88% being singletons, with the ten largest covering around 1%. Source material: PBMCs. These receptors all come from a man under 40 in good health and CMV-seronegative.

This chain uses TRBV7-2 with TRBJ2-7, with TRBD2 matching 7 bases. With 5 bases clipped from V and 2 bases from J, the junction kept 6 bases outside the gene matches. Germline V lookup: CDR1 SGHTA, CDR2 FQGNSA. The CDR3 loop spans 14 amino acids. CDR3 sequence (DNA): TGTGCCAGCAGCGAAGACGCGGGGGCCTACGAGCAGTACTTC. Translation gives CASSEDAGAYEQYF.

This clone was observed a single time. The J gene is TRBJ1-1, the V gene TRBV18, with 7 nucleotides matching TRBD1. Germline V gene lookup returns CDR1 KGHSH and CDR2 LQKENI. This CDR3 comprises 14 residues. With 2 bases clipped from V and 7 bases from J, the junction kept 7 bases outside the gene matches. The CDR3 reads CASSPNRGLGEAFF. DNA for the CDR3: TGTGCCAGCTCACCAAACAGGGGACTAGGTGAAGCTTTCTTT.

V usage is TRBV30 and J usage is TRBJ2-2; the D gene could be TRBD1 or TRBD2 (6 bases each). In germline, CDR1 is GTSNPN, CDR2 SVGIG (reference sequence). The CDR3 covers 15 residues. V was cut by 5 bases and J by 1 base, with 14 bases left in between. DNA for the CDR3: TGTGCCTGGGGTGGGGGGCGGCGGAACACCGGGGAGCTGTTTTTT. Its translation is CAWGGGRRNTGELFF.

This chain joins TRBV9 and TRBJ1-1; D unclear. CDR3 length: 13 residues. Germline V CDR1 and CDR2: SGDLS, YYNGEE. The V end was cut by 1 base, the J end by 0 bases, with 4 bases between. CDR3 sequence: CASSVRVNTEAFF. The CDR3 nucleotides read TGTGCCAGCAGCGTACGGGTGAACACTGAAGCTTTCTTT. Variable domain in full (rest from reference TRBV9 and TRBJ1-1): DSGVTQTPKHLITATGQRVTLRCSPRSGDLSVYWYQQSLDQGLQFLIQYYNGEERAKGNILERFSAQQFPDLHSELNLSSLELGDSALYFCASSVRVNTEAFFGQGTRLTVV.

The rearrangement links TRBV9 to TRBJ1-5, with 10 bases lining up with TRBD1. The V gene end was trimmed by 4 bases and the J gene end by 3 bases; junction bases not matched to a gene: 22. The CDR3 contains 21 residues. The germline CDR1 and CDR2 sequences are SGDLS and YYNGEE. The CDR3 sequence is CASSPKDVEGTGERDNQPQHF. The CDR3 DNA follows: TGTGCCAGCAGCCCAAAGGACGTTGAAGGGACAGGGGAAAGGGACAATCAGCCCCAGCATTTT.

This chain uses TRBV19 with TRBJ2-7; D remains ambiguous. This CDR3 is 17 amino acids long. With 3 bases removed from V and 2 bases from J, the gap between germline ends came to 20 bases. CDR1 and CDR2 (germline): LNHDA, SQIVND (reference sequence). This chain's CDR3 is CASSMLTPGSSPYEQYF. Written as DNA, the CDR3 is TGTGCCAGTAGTATGCTTACCCCCGGGTCCTCGCCCTACGAGCAGTACTTC.

V gene TRBV9 combines with J gene TRBJ2-5; 7 bases agree with TRBD2. The CDR3 covers 13 residues. The V and J ends lost 0 bases and 5 bases, in that order; junction bases with no gene match: 1. Germline values: CDR1 SGDLS, CDR2 YYNGEE. CDR3 loop: CASSVGGGETQYF. The CDR3 nucleotides read TGTGCCAGCAGCGTAGGGGGAGGGGAGACCCAGTACTTC.

The chain links TRBV29-1 to TRBJ2-3, with 12 nucleotides matching TRBD2. The V and J ends lost 6 bases and 0 bases, in that order; junction bases with no gene match: 10. The CDR3 extends over 17 amino acids. Germline values: CDR1 SQVTM, CDR2 ANQGSEA. This chain's CDR3 is CSVEGLAGVSSTDTQYF. The CDR3 DNA reads as TGCAGCGTCGAGGGACTAGCGGGCGTCTCGAGCACAGATACGCAGTATTTT.

V is TRBV6-6 and J is TRBJ2-5, with 7 bases identical to TRBD1. This CDR3 spans 14 amino acids. The germline CDR1 and CDR2 sequences are MNHNY and SVGAGI (reference sequence). The ends lost 2 bases at V and 3 bases at J; junction bases unmatched: 3. CDR3 sequence: CASSYRGQKETQYF. CDR3 bases: TGTGCCAGCAGTTACCGGGGACAGAAAGAGACCCAGTACTTC.

This clone was picked up one time. CDR3 amino acids: CASSQDGNRRNYGYTF. DNA of the CDR3: TGCGCCAGCAGCCAAGACGGTAACAGACGGAACTATGGCTACACCTTC. This chain uses TRBV4-1 with TRBJ1-2; D gene ambiguous. The CDR3 covers 16 residues. The germline V gene encodes CDR1 MGHRA and CDR2 YSYEKL. V was clipped by 0 bases and J by 2 bases, with 13 bases between them.

The chain has TRBV5-8 and TRBJ2-7, with TRBD2 matching 7 bases. Germline V gene lookup returns CDR1 SGHTS and CDR2 YDEGEE. V shed 2 bases, J shed 1 base, and the junction held 6 bases outside the gene matches. CDR3 size: 15 residues. In DNA, the CDR3 is TGTGCCAGCAGCTTAAAGACTAGCCTTTCCTACGAGCAGTACTTC. It codes for CASSLKTSLSYEQYF.

The V and J genes are TRBV18 and TRBJ1-4; D not resolved. This CDR3 has 13 amino acids. V gave up 3 bases and J gave up 6 bases, with 8 bases separating them. The germline gives CDR1 KGHSH, CDR2 LQKENI. CDR3 sequence (DNA): TGTGCCAGCTCACCTGAACTGGATGAAAAACTGTTTTTT. Protein: CASSPELDEKLFF.

This clone was observed once. The chain employs TRBV14 and TRBJ2-3; TRBD1 aligns across 8 bases. CDR1 and CDR2 (germline): SGHDN, FVKESK. The CDR3 is made up of 15 amino acids. The V segment lost 8 bases and the J segment 1 base; nucleotides outside the gene matches: 8. The CDR3: CASQRTGIRTDTQYF. The DNA of the CDR3 is TGTGCCAGCCAGCGGACAGGGATCCGCACAGATACGCAGTATTTT.

The V gene is TRBV4-2, the J gene TRBJ2-1; 12 bases agree with TRBD1. In germline, CDR1 is LGHNA, CDR2 YNFKEQ. The CDR3 has 18 amino acids. Germline trimming cut 5 bases from V and 2 bases from J; bases unmatched to any gene: 10. The CDR3: CASSGTTGTGGAYNEQFF. In DNA, the CDR3 is TGTGCCAGCAGCGGAACGACCGGGACAGGGGGCGCCTACAATGAGCAGTTCTTC.

The chain combines TRBV4-1 with TRBJ2-1, with TRBD2 identical over 10 bases. The V segment lost 5 bases and the J segment 8 bases; nucleotides outside the gene matches: 6. CDR1 is MGHRA and CDR2 is YSYEKL in the germline V gene. This CDR3 has 14 amino acids. The CDR3 spells CASSKGLAWDEQFF. In DNA, the CDR3 is TGCGCCAGCAGCAAGGGACTAGCGTGGGATGAGCAGTTCTTC.

The rearrangement joins TRBV4-3 to TRBJ1-5, with unresolved D. The CDR3 is 18 residues long. Germline-derived CDR1 and CDR2 are LGHNA and YSLEER. Trimming took 3 bases from V and 0 from J, leaving 18 bases between them. The CDR3 region is CASSQGIGGSNSNQPQHF. CDR3 DNA sequence: TGCGCCAGCAGCCAGGGTATTGGCGGGTCTAATAGCAATCAGCCCCAGCATTTT.

The V call is TRBV19, the J call TRBJ1-5; 10 nucleotides agree with TRBD1. J was trimmed by 1 base and V by 6 bases; bases with no gene match: 6. The germline V gene has CDR1 LNHDA and CDR2 SQIVND (reference sequence). This CDR3 contains 16 residues. CDR3 DNA sequence: TGTGCCAGTAGGGAAGGACAGGGGGGGAGCAATCAGCCCCAGCATTTT. It yields the protein CASREGQGGSNQPQHF.

The chain couples TRBV2 to TRBJ2-3; TRBD2 agrees at 12 bases. V lost 6 bases, J lost 1 base, and 8 bases stayed unmatched. This CDR3 has 17 residues. Germline assignment: CDR1 SNHLY and CDR2 FYNNEI. In DNA, the CDR3 is TGTGCCAGCAGGGGGACTAGCGGGTTACTTGGCACAGATACGCAGTATTTT. It encodes CASRGTSGLLGTDTQYF. Together with reference TRBV2 and TRBJ2-3, the CDR3 gives the full variable domain: EPEVTQTPSHQVTQMGQEVILRCVPISNHLYFYWYRQILGQKVEFLVSFYNNEISEKSEIFDDQFSVERPDGSNFTLKIRSTKLEDSAMYFCASRGTSGLLGTDTQYFGPGTRLTVL.

In DNA form, the CDR3 reads TGTGCCATCAGTGAGCAAGGAGGGACTCAGCCCCAGCATTTT. Its protein product is CAISEQGGTQPQHF. The chain has TRBV10-3 and TRBJ1-5, with D perhaps matching TRBD1 (5 bases). Germline V gives CDR1 ENHRY, CDR2 SYGVKD. V was pared by 2 bases and J by 6 bases, with 11 bases between. The CDR3 totals 14 residues.

This sequence joins TRBV7-2 and TRBJ1-2, with a possible D match to TRBD1 (6 bases). CDR1 and CDR2 from the germline V gene are SGHTA and FQGNSA. This CDR3 region has 14 residues. Trimming removed 1 base from V and 5 bases from J, with 11 bases in between. DNA of the CDR3: TGTGCCAGCAGCTTAGACAGGGAGGGATATGGCTACACCTTC. Translated, it gives CASSLDREGYGYTF.

The chain has TRBV30 and TRBJ2-6, with D unclear. Trimming pared 1 base from V and 2 bases from J, leaving 6 bases between. The CDR3 covers 14 residues. Looked up from germline, CDR1 is GTSNPN and CDR2 is SVGIG (reference sequence). DNA for the CDR3: TGTGCCTGGAGTGGCGGAGCTGGGGCCAACGTCCTGACTTTC. It translates to CAWSGGAGANVLTF. Using reference TRBV30 and TRBJ2-6 for the parts outside the CDR3, the full variable domain is SQTIHQWPATLVQPVGSPLSLECTVEGTSNPNLYWYRQAAGRGLQLLFYSVGIGQISSEVPQNLSASRPQDRQFILSSKKLLLSDSGFYLCAWSGGAGANVLTFGAGSRLTVL.

The chain has TRBV10-2 and TRBJ2-7, with 9 nucleotides matching TRBD2. Per the germline V gene, CDR1 is WSHSY and CDR2 is SAAADI. This CDR3 has 15 residues. V trimming: 7 bases; J trimming: 0 bases; junction bases outside the gene matches: 7. For the CDR3, the DNA is TGCGCCAGCAACTTAGTAGCGGGAGACTCCTACGAGCAGTACTTC. It yields the protein CASNLVAGDSYEQYF.

The chain combines TRBV27 with TRBJ1-2; no firm D call. The CDR3 is 16 residues long. The V gene lost 5 bases and the J gene lost 2 bases, with 18 bases spanning the gap. The germline gives CDR1 MNHEY, CDR2 SMNVEV (reference sequence). Here the CDR3 DNA reads TGTGCCAGCAGTCCCATACCCCTCCTCCGGAACTATGGCTACACCTTC. It is translated as CASSPIPLLRNYGYTF.

The chain links TRBV7-8 to TRBJ2-7; TRBD1 matches 9 bases. CDR3 length: 14 amino acids. Unmatched junction bases numbered 7, after V lost 5 bases and J lost 5 bases. The germline V gene has CDR1 SGHVS and CDR2 FQNEAQ. The CDR3 DNA reads TGTGCCAGCAGCCTGAGACAGGGGGGGAACGAGCAGTACTTC. Residues: CASSLRQGGNEQYF.

The chain couples TRBV2 to TRBJ1-4; possible D gene TRBD1, 6 bases. Germline CDR1 is SNHLY and CDR2 is FYNNEI. V gave up 1 base and J gave up 8 bases, with 14 bases separating them. The CDR3 consists of 15 residues. The CDR3 bases are TGTGCCAGCAGTGAAGGGGTTACAGGGTCGGAAAAACTGTTTTTT. This gives the protein CASSEGVTGSEKLFF.

This clone is a singleton in its sample. The chain couples TRBV5-6 to TRBJ1-2; D gene ambiguous. Germline loops: CDR1 SGHDT, CDR2 YYEEEE. The CDR3 is made up of 15 amino acids. Deletions cut 4 bases from V and 3 bases from J, with 16 bases between. CDR3 loop: CASSLTSDGHYGYTF. The CDR3 coding sequence is TGTGCCAGCAGCCTGACATCTGACGGTCACTATGGCTACACCTTC. The whole variable domain, filled in from reference TRBV5-6 and TRBJ1-2, reads DAGVTQSPTHLIKTRGQQVTLRCSPKSGHDTVSWYQQALGQGPQFIFQYYEEEERQRGNFPDRFSGHQFPNYSSELNVNALLLGDSALYLCASSLTSDGHYGYTFGSGTRLTVV.

V usage is TRBV15 and J usage is TRBJ1-5; D remains ambiguous. Trimming stripped 9 bases from V and 4 bases from J, with 10 bases between. The CDR3 runs to 12 residues. CDR1 and CDR2 from the germline V gene are LNHNV and YYDKDF (reference sequence). The CDR3 loop reads CATRLANQPQHF. Written as DNA, the CDR3 is TGTGCCACAAGATTAGCAAATCAGCCCCAGCATTTT. Using reference TRBV15 and TRBJ1-5 for the parts outside the CDR3, the full variable domain is DAMVIQNPRYQVTQFGKPVTLSCSQTLNHNVMYWYQQKSSQAPKLLFHYYDKDFNNEADTPDNFQSRRPNTSFCFLDIRSPGLGDTAMYLCATRLANQPQHFGDGTRLSIL.